The subject of this entry is one T cell receptor (beta chain). Method: immunoSEQ multiplex PCR; TCRdb's copy keeps in-frame clones and lacks some. The sample contains over 200,000 clones, about nine tenths of which appear only once. Enrolled through a virtual design, the participants were between roughly 18 and 90 years of age and came from approximately 25 US areas. Researchers sorted participants into cohorts using their self-reported clinical history. Symptom resolution, clearance, or two negative PCRs marked the recovered donors of Cohort 3. The record originates from a study of blood T cell repertoires in COVID-19. Study summary: The origin of the acute and convalescent COVID-19 samples was the United States, Italy and Spain.

There are 14 residues in the CDR3. V was clipped by 0 bases and J by 0 bases, with 6 bases between them. The germline CDR1 and CDR2 sequences are SGHRS and YFSETQ. This TCR was sampled from a man aged 18 to 30 who had recovered from COVID-19. Sequencing was carried out using PBMCs or T cells enriched from blood (not recorded which). The V and J genes are TRBV5-1 and TRBJ1-1; tentatively, D is TRBD1 (6 bases). CDR3 coding DNA: TGCGCCAGCAGCTTGGACAGGGTGAACACTGAAGCTTTCTTT. It is translated as CASSLDRVNTEAFF.